Below, 27 T cell receptor beta chains from the same sample are listed, as sequenced in a study of shared clonotypes between healthy human individuals. The repertoire was sequenced with immunoSEQ multiplex PCR; TCRdb's copy has only in-frame clones and lacks some. Counted here are approximately 99,000 clones, around 68% occurring once; the ten biggest clones make up about 24%. Sequences were obtained from memory CD8+ T cells sorted from blood. The subset here: CD45RO+ cells pooled with CCR7-negative TemRA cells. The receptors derive from a woman aged 25 to 39 in good health.

The rearrangement joins TRBV27 to TRBJ2-2, with D perhaps given as TRBD1 or TRBD2 (5 bases each). This CDR3 contains 15 residues. The germline V gene encodes CDR1 MNHEY and CDR2 SMNVEV (reference sequence). V lost 6 bases and J 5 bases, leaving 16 bases between the germline ends. CDR3 amino acids: CASRGDTVGTGELFF. CDR3 sequence (DNA): TGTGCCAGCAGGGGGGATACAGTCGGGACCGGGGAGCTGTTTTTT.

For the CDR3, the DNA is TGTGCCTGGAGTGCAGGGACAGGGAATGAAAAACTGTTTTTT. Protein sequence: CAWSAGTGNEKLFF. The V call is TRBV30, the J call TRBJ1-4, with 9 bases matching TRBD1. CDR3 length equals 14 residues. J was trimmed by 5 bases and V by 1 base; bases with no gene match: 2. Germline V gives CDR1 GTSNPN, CDR2 SVGIG (reference sequence).

The chain employs TRBV18 and TRBJ2-1; D may match TRBD1 or TRBD2 (5 bases each). Germline CDR1 KGHSH, CDR2 LQKENI. V was shortened by 3 bases and J by 14 bases, with 14 bases between the two germline ends. This CDR3 contains 12 residues. The CDR3 is CASSPDEGTKFF. CDR3 DNA: TGTGCCAGCTCACCTGACGAGGGGACGAAGTTCTTC.

This clone was counted only a few times. V gene TRBV19 combines with J gene TRBJ1-5; perhaps TRBD1 as D (5 bases). CDR1 LNHDA and CDR2 SQIVND come from the germline V gene (reference sequence). CDR3 length: 15 amino acids. Trimming pared 5 bases from V and 3 bases from J, leaving 14 bases between. CDR3 sequence (DNA): TGTGCCAGTAGTCGGCAGGGTTATTTCAATCAGCCCCAGCATTTT. Translation: CASSRQGYFNQPQHF.

There are a few counts of this clone. DNA of the CDR3: TGTGCCAGCAGCTTAGACAGCGGGGCCTCTGAAGCTTTCTTT. Translating it yields CASSLDSGASEAFF. The genes are TRBV11-2 and TRBJ1-1; tentative D call: TRBD1 (5 bases). Germline V gene sequence: CDR1 SGHAT, CDR2 FQNNGV. Trimming stripped 0 bases from V and 6 bases from J, with 11 bases between. The CDR3 totals 14 residues.

The table lists this clone with a few counts. The rearrangement uses TRBV7-2 and TRBJ2-7; 12 bases map to TRBD2. Losses at the gene ends were 5 bases for V and 3 bases for J; bases not matched to a gene: 5. This CDR3 is built from 15 residues. The V gene's germline CDR1 is SGHTA and CDR2 FQGNSA. As DNA, the CDR3 is TGTGCCAGCAGCCCACTAGCGGGAGGCCACTACGAGCAGTACTTC. Translation: CASSPLAGGHYEQYF.

To note about this clone: A single base separates this from a much larger clone, so it may be a read error. The genes are TRBV11-2 and TRBJ2-7; 11 bases line up with TRBD1. This CDR3 region has 14 residues. The junction had 3 bases not matched to a gene; V was cut back by 5 bases and J by 3 bases. The germline V gene has CDR1 SGHAT and CDR2 FQNNGV. CDR3 in amino acids: CASSQGTGGYEQYF. The CDR3 DNA sequence: TGTGCCAGCAGCCAAGGGACAGGGGGCTACGAGCAGTACTTC.

The chain recombines TRBV14 with TRBJ2-6; D is ambiguous. The V gene's germline CDR1 is SGHDN and CDR2 FVKESK. V was shortened by 2 bases and J by 0 bases, with 11 bases between the two germline ends. The CDR3 contains 17 residues. The CDR3 DNA follows: TGTGCCAGCAGCCAAAGAAGAAGGAGCTCTGGGGCCAACGTCCTGACTTTC. It is translated as CASSQRRRSSGANVLTF.

The rearrangement uses TRBV14 and TRBJ1-1, with a weak D call TRBD1 (6 bases). The CDR3 is made up of 13 amino acids. The germline V and J ends were trimmed by 2 bases and 4 bases, with 8 bases remaining between them. Germline V CDR1 and CDR2: SGHDN, FVKESK. The CDR3 DNA reads TGTGCCAGCAGCCAACGGGGGGCCACTGAAGCTTTCTTT. Protein product: CASSQRGATEAFF.

To note about this clone: A read error may account for a junction end that differs from germline. As DNA, the CDR3 is TGTGCCAGCAGTTACTCGAGACAGGGAAGCACAGATACGCAGTATTTT. Translation: CASSYSRQGSTDTQYF. V usage is TRBV6-4 and J usage is TRBJ2-3, with TRBD1 identical over 7 bases. This CDR3 is built from 16 residues. Looked up from germline, CDR1 is MRHNA and CDR2 is SNTAGT.

There are a few counts of this clone. The chain recombines TRBV6-4 with TRBJ2-1; 8 bases map to TRBD2. Germline values: CDR1 MRHNA, CDR2 SNTAGT. Trimming took 4 bases from V and 6 from J; bases not matched to a gene: 2. The CDR3 extends over 13 amino acids. The CDR3 spells CASSAGTSNEQFF. The CDR3 coding sequence is TGTGCCAGCAGTGCCGGGACTAGCAATGAGCAGTTCTTC.

V usage is TRBV5-1 and J usage is TRBJ2-5, with TRBD1 identical over 10 bases. The J segment lost 3 bases and the V segment lost 0 bases, leaving 8 bases of the junction unmatched. The V gene's germline CDR1 is SGHRS and CDR2 YFSETQ. The CDR3 contains 17 residues. The CDR3 loop reads CASSLDPTGGIEETQYF. The CDR3 coding sequence is TGCGCCAGCAGCTTGGATCCGACAGGGGGCATTGAAGAGACCCAGTACTTC.

The rearrangement links TRBV28 to TRBJ2-7; 7 nucleotides line up with TRBD2. CDR1 is MDHEN, CDR2 SYDVKM, per germline. CDR3 length equals 15 residues. The trim removed 2 bases at V and 5 bases at J, leaving 9 bases unmatched. This chain's CDR3 is CASSLTGGGIHEQYF. CDR3 nucleotides: TGTGCCAGCAGTTTAACTGGGGGGGGAATTCACGAGCAGTACTTC.

The CDR3 loop is CASSGRRVGEEEQYF. The CDR3 nucleotides read TGTGCCAGCAGTGGGCGTAGGGTGGGGGAGGAGGAGCAGTACTTC. The chain recombines TRBV25-1 with TRBJ2-7; tentatively, D is TRBD2 (6 bases). The germline V gene encodes CDR1 MGHDK and CDR2 SYGVNS. With 4 bases removed from V and 7 bases from J, the gap between germline ends came to 20 bases. The CDR3 is made up of 15 amino acids.

The rearrangement uses TRBV6-1 and TRBJ2-7; TRBD2 matches 8 bases. The junction had 1 base not matched to a gene; V was cut back by 6 bases and J by 0 bases. The CDR3 has 13 residues. Germline-derived CDR1 and CDR2 are MNHNS and SASEGT. The CDR3 sequence: CASRGTSSYEQYF. In DNA form, the CDR3 reads TGTGCCAGCAGGGGGACTAGCTCCTACGAGCAGTACTTC.

This clone is judged medium-sized (0.01 to 0.1%). This rearrangement joins TRBV6-1 to TRBJ1-2, with D possibly TRBD1 on 6 matching bases. Germline-derived CDR1 and CDR2 are MNHNS and SASEGT. V lost 10 bases and J 7 bases, leaving 19 bases between the germline ends. There are 13 residues in the CDR3. DNA of the CDR3: TGTGCCACCGAACGTAGGGGGGTAGGTGGCTACACCTTC. This translates into CATERRGVGGYTF.

The rearrangement links TRBV5-6 to TRBJ1-2; a possible D gene is TRBD1 (5 bases). This CDR3 contains 13 residues. CDR1 and CDR2 (germline): SGHDT, YYEEEE. Between the trimmed V and J ends, which lost 3 bases and 7 bases, there was a span of 13 bases. CDR3 region: CASSYDVGRGYTF. The CDR3 region has the DNA TGTGCCAGCAGCTATGATGTGGGACGTGGCTACACCTTC.

The V and J genes are TRBV7-9 and TRBJ1-2; weak D call: TRBD1 (6 bases). CDR1 and CDR2 (germline): SEHNR, FQNEAQ (reference sequence). The V gene lost 5 bases and the J gene lost 5 bases, with 18 bases spanning the gap. This CDR3 region has 15 residues. The chain's CDR3 is CASSPPGGETYGYTF. Here the CDR3 DNA reads TGTGCCAGCAGCCCGCCTGGGGGCGAAACATATGGCTACACCTTC.

V usage is TRBV27 and J usage is TRBJ1-4, with 7 bases that match TRBD1. V shed 5 bases and J 0 bases; nucleotides not matched to a gene: 9. The CDR3 contains 17 residues. Looked up from germline, CDR1 is MNHEY and CDR2 is SMNVEV (reference sequence). CDR3 sequence (DNA): TGTGCCAGCAGTCACCGGGACAGCCGATCAACTAATGAAAAACTGTTTTTT. Residues: CASSHRDSRSTNEKLFF.

The chain links TRBV6-5 to TRBJ1-3; D is unclear. The V and J ends lost 9 bases and 0 bases respectively, with 9 bases between them. The V gene's germline CDR1 is MNHEY and CDR2 SVGAGI. There are 13 residues in the CDR3. The CDR3 nucleotides are TGTGCCAGTTATGATAGCTCTGGAAACACCATATATTTT. Translation gives CASYDSSGNTIYF.

V gene TRBV28 combines with J gene TRBJ1-4, with D possibly matching TRBD1 (6 bases). Trimming took 6 bases from V and 8 from J, leaving 19 bases between them. Germline V gene sequence: CDR1 MDHEN, CDR2 SYDVKM. The length of the CDR3 is 15 residues. The CDR3 sequence is CASSFNRASGEKLFF. The CDR3 coding sequence is TGTGCCAGCAGCTTTAACAGGGCCTCTGGGGAAAAACTGTTTTTT. Filled out from reference TRBV28 and TRBJ1-4, the complete variable domain reads DVKVTQSSRYLVKRTGEKVFLECVQDMDHENMFWYRQDPGLGLRLIYFSYDVKMKEKGDIPEGYSVSREKKERFSLILESASTNQTSMYLCASSFNRASGEKLFFGSGTQLSVL.

V is TRBV4-2 and J is TRBJ2-5; the D gene is possibly TRBD1 (6 bases). The J call may be faulty, since TRBJ2-7 better matches the DNA end. Per the germline V gene, CDR1 is LGHNA and CDR2 is YNFKEQ. The length of the CDR3 is 14 residues. CDR3 loop: CASSQETGNGEQYF. Here the CDR3 DNA reads TGTGCCAGCAGCCAAGAAACAGGGAACGGCGAGCAGTACTTC.

This clone was found many times. The V gene is TRBV10-3, the J gene TRBJ2-1, with 8 bases aligning to TRBD2. CDR1 and CDR2 from the germline V gene are ENHRY and SYGVKD. The CDR3 is 14 residues long. V gave up 11 bases and J gave up 0 bases; unmatched junction bases: 6. The CDR3: CASLAESSYNEQFF. DNA for the CDR3: TGTGCCTCACTAGCGGAGTCCTCCTACAATGAGCAGTTCTTC.

J is TRBJ2-5 and V is TRBV27, with 8 bases fitting TRBD1. The V segment lost 5 bases and the J segment 4 bases; nucleotides outside the gene matches: 12. The germline CDR1 and CDR2 sequences are MNHEY and SMNVEV (reference sequence). The CDR3 is 16 residues long. The CDR3 DNA follows: TGTGCCAGCAGTAAAGGGCAGGCAGGGGGCGTAGAGACCCAGTACTTC. This encodes CASSKGQAGGVETQYF.

V and J are TRBV5-1 and TRBJ2-3, with a possible D match to TRBD1 (6 bases). This CDR3 comprises 15 residues. Germline assignment: CDR1 SGHRS and CDR2 YFSETQ. Trimming removed 0 bases from V and 4 bases from J, with 12 bases in between. The CDR3 nucleotides are TGCGCCAGCAGCTTGGAGCGCAGGGGCGCAGATACGCAGTATTTT. It encodes CASSLERRGADTQYF.

The rearrangement links TRBV5-1 to TRBJ2-3; 7 bases line up with TRBD1. The germline CDR1 and CDR2 sequences are SGHRS and YFSETQ. J was trimmed by 2 bases and V by 3 bases; bases with no gene match: 3. This CDR3 contains 14 residues. In DNA, the CDR3 is TGCGCCAGCAGCTCGGGACAGTTCACAGATACGCAGTATTTT. It specifies CASSSGQFTDTQYF.

The chain links TRBV18 to TRBJ1-2; 8 bases align to TRBD1. Germline CDR1 and CDR2: KGHSH and LQKENI. J gave up 4 bases and V 2 bases, and 6 bases lay outside the gene matches. The CDR3 consists of 15 residues. The CDR3 sequence: CASSPSGTGFYGYTF. In DNA form, the CDR3 reads TGTGCCAGCTCACCATCCGGGACAGGTTTCTATGGCTACACCTTC.